This T cell receptor (beta chain) was captured in a study of blood T cell repertoires in COVID-19. Across the whole study: The cDNA or gDNA used as material had been derived from T cells, B-cell-depleted T cells, or PBMCs.

Per the study methods: It was from reference gene primer amplification that nucleated cell counts were estimated. The table came from immunoSEQ multiplex PCR; TCRdb's copy has only in-frame clones and leaves some out. V and J calls and clone size are those listed in that table; D and trimming were worked out from the DNA. Of over 120,000 clones in the sample, approximately 86% were seen once. The CDR3 has 13 amino acids. The V and J ends lost 3 bases and 10 bases respectively, with 10 bases between them. This receptor was obtained from a man aged 65 to 85 with acute or convalescent COVID-19. This chain links TRBV12-3 or TRBV12-4 with TRBJ1-6; tentative D call: TRBD1 (5 bases). The sequenced material came from peripheral blood. In nucleotides, the CDR3 is TGTGCCAGCAGTTTTAGGGGCAGCTCACCCCTCCACTTT. Amino acid sequence: CASSFRGSSPLHF.